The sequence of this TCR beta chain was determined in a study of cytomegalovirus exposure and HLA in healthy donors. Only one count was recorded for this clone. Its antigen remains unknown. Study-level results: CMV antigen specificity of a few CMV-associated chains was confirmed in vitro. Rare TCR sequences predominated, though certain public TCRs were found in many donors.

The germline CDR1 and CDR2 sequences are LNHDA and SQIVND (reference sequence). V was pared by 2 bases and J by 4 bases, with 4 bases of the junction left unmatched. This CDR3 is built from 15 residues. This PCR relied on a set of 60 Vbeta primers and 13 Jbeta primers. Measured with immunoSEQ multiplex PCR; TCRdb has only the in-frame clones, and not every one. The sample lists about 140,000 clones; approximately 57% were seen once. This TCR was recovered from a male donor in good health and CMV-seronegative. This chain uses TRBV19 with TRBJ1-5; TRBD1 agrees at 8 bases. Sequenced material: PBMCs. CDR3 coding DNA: TGTGCCAGTAGTATACGGGACAGGTGGAATCAGCCCCAGCATTTT. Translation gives CASSIRDRWNQPQHF.